This TCR beta chain was sequenced for a study of blood T cell repertoires in COVID-19. Across the whole study: PBMCs, B-cell-depleted T cells, or T cells were the source of the cDNA or gDNA that made up the material.

Cohort 3 recovered donors had two negative PCRs, clearance, or symptom resolution. Here immunoSEQ multiplex PCR was the method, and the copy in TCRdb shows in-frame clones only, minus some. The table lists some 200,000 clones, 60% to 80% of them singletons. The sample taken for sequencing was PBMCs or T cells enriched from blood (not recorded which). This TCR was recovered from a woman aged 45-59 years who had recovered from COVID-19.

This CDR3 is CAIRRYGTSGSTDTQYF. DNA for the CDR3: TGTGCCATCAGACGATATGGGACTAGCGGCTCCACAGATACGCAGTATTTT. The rearrangement links TRBV10-3 to TRBJ2-3; 11 bases are shared with TRBD2. Germline CDR1 ENHRY, CDR2 SYGVKD. The trim removed 6 bases at V and 2 bases at J, leaving 10 bases unmatched. The CDR3 has 17 amino acids.